These T cell receptor beta chains were read from a single sample in a study of technical replicates of blood from four donors. Sequencing used immunoSEQ multiplex PCR; TCRdb keeps in-frame clones, though not all of them. The table shows 75,000 to 95,000 clones, with 95% occurring only once. Specimen: T cells isolated from PBMCs. The source is a human donor in good health. Each CDR3 is given with its conserved first and last residue. Each record gives: CDR3 length, J gene, V gene, D gene, clone size, CDR3 protein, CDR3 DNA. The D gene is left open where the match is weak. Clone size is shown for a subset of rows, as once, few, many or a class of expanded clone.

17 | TRBJ1-3 | TRBV5-4 | . | . | CASSSPGSGGSGNTIYF | TGTGCCAGCAGTTCCCCGGGGAGCGGGGGTTCCGGAAACACCATATATTTT
17 | TRBJ2-7 | TRBV5-5 | TRBD1 | . | CASSSFYGQGVSYEQYF | TGTGCCAGCAGCAGCTTCTACGGACAGGGGGTCTCCTACGAGCAGTACTTC
14 | TRBJ1-6 | TRBV9 | TRBD1 | few | CASSVEQGDSPLHF | TGTGCCAGCAGCGTAGAACAGGGGGATTCACCCCTCCACTTT
15 | TRBJ1-2 | TRBV7-6 | . | . | CASSLGRTANYGYTF | TGTGCCAGCAGCTTAGGCAGGACAGCTAACTATGGCTACACCTTC
14 | TRBJ2-5 | TRBV5-6 | TRBD1 | . | CASSLTGGRETQYF | TGTGCCAGCAGCTTGACAGGGGGCAGAGAGACCCAGTACTTC
12 | TRBJ2-5 | TRBV6-5 | . | . | CASSYGAETQYF | TGTGCCAGCAGTTACGGGGCAGAGACCCAGTACTTC
15 | TRBJ1-4 | TRBV5-6 | TRBD1 | . | CASSLAQGVNEKLFF | TGTGCCAGCAGCTTGGCTCAGGGGGTAAATGAAAAACTGTTTTTT
13 | TRBJ1-2 | TRBV27 | . | . | CASSREGWGGYTF | TGTGCCAGCAGTCGTGAGGGTTGGGGTGGCTACACCTTC
14 | TRBJ1-1 | TRBV18 | . | . | CASSPDKLNTEAFF | TGTGCCAGCTCACCTGACAAGTTGAACACTGAAGCTTTCTTT
15 | TRBJ2-3 | TRBV9 | . | . | CASSVAGDKGDTQYF | TGTGCCAGCAGCGTAGCGGGGGATAAGGGAGATACGCAGTATTTT
16 | TRBJ2-1 | TRBV28 | . | . | CASSLISGAVYNEQFF | TGTGCCAGCAGTTTAATTTCAGGGGCCGTTTACAATGAGCAGTTCTTC
13 | TRBJ1-1 | TRBV19 | TRBD1 | . | CASSITGETEAFF | TGTGCCAGTAGTATTACAGGGGAGACTGAAGCTTTCTTT
14 | TRBJ1-2 | TRBV7-9 | . | once | CASSLADSSYGYTF | TGTGCCAGCAGCTTAGCAGACAGTTCCTATGGCTACACCTTC
20 | TRBJ2-6 | TRBV5-1 | TRBD1 | . | CASSLYRDRAPNSGANVLTF | TGCGCCAGCAGCTTATACCGGGACAGGGCTCCAAACTCTGGGGCCAACGTCCTGACTTTC
16 | TRBJ1-1 | TRBV27 | . | . | CASSLRPVGRGTEAFF | TGTGCCAGCAGTTTAAGGCCAGTGGGGCGCGGCACTGAAGCTTTCTTT
15 | TRBJ2-7 | TRBV27 | . | . | CASSLYGGGPDEQYF | TGTGCCAGCAGTTTATATGGGGGAGGCCCCGACGAGCAGTACTTC
13 | TRBJ1-2 | TRBV25-1 | . | . | CASSVDGSYGYTF | TGTGCCAGCAGCGTAGACGGGAGCTATGGCTACACCTTC
21 | TRBJ2-5 | TRBV4-1 | TRBD2 | . | CASSHPKPREHDRGGQETQYF | TGCGCCAGCAGCCACCCAAAACCCCGGGAACACGACCGGGGGGGCCAAGAGACCCAGTACTTC
11 | TRBJ2-7 | TRBV9 | . | . | CASSKGAEQYF | TGTGCCAGCAGCAAAGGGGCCGAGCAGTACTTC
19 | TRBJ2-2 | TRBV9 | . | . | CASSPGRGPKADHAGELFF | TGTGCCAGCAGCCCGGGGCGGGGGCCCAAGGCCGACCACGCCGGGGAGCTGTTTTTT
16 | TRBJ2-1 | TRBV10-1 | . | . | CASSESSGASYNEQFF | TGCGCCAGCAGTGAGTCATCGGGAGCCTCCTACAATGAGCAGTTCTTC
14 | TRBJ2-7 | TRBV7-8 | TRBD2 | . | CASTPTSGLNEQYF | TGTGCCAGCACCCCGACTAGCGGACTAAACGAGCAGTACTTC
18 | TRBJ2-7 | TRBV27 | TRBD1 | . | CASSLLSPDRGTSYEQYF | TGTGCCAGCAGTCTACTTTCTCCAGACAGGGGTACCTCCTACGAGCAGTACTTC
15 | TRBJ2-1 | TRBV30 | . | . | CAWSAMGTNYNEQFF | TGTGCCTGGAGTGCCATGGGGACAAACTACAATGAGCAGTTCTTC
14 | TRBJ2-7 | TRBV4-1 | . | . | CASSAQAGSYEQYF | TGCGCCAGCAGCGCCCAAGCAGGCTCCTACGAGCAGTACTTC
14 | TRBJ2-7 | TRBV7-8 | TRBD2 | few | CASSISGGLYEQYF | TGTGCCAGCAGCATAAGCGGGGGACTCTACGAGCAGTACTTC
14 | TRBJ2-1 | TRBV6-6 | . | . | CASSYQGEINEQFF | TGTGCCAGCAGTTACCAGGGTGAGATCAATGAGCAGTTCTTC
15 | TRBJ2-1 | TRBV7-9 | TRBD2 | . | CASSTSGSSYNEQFF | TGTGCCAGCAGCACTAGCGGAAGCTCCTACAATGAGCAGTTCTTC
14 | TRBJ2-5 | TRBV28 | TRBD2 | . | CASSLLAVDETQYF | TGTGCCAGCAGCTTACTAGCGGTAGATGAGACCCAGTACTTC
18 | TRBJ2-3 | TRBV28 | TRBD2 | . | CASSLWTSGMSLEDTQYF | TGTGCCAGCAGTTTATGGACTAGCGGGATGTCTTTGGAAGATACGCAGTATTTT
13 | TRBJ2-1 | TRBV7-9 | . | . | CASILSRQNEQFF | TGTGCCAGCATTCTGAGCAGGCAGAATGAGCAGTTCTTC
12 | TRBJ1-5 | TRBV28 | . | . | CASNLGRQPQHF | TGTGCCAGCAACTTGGGGCGGCAGCCCCAGCATTTT
14 | TRBJ2-7 | TRBV15 | . | . | CATSRSGGSYEQYF | TGTGCCACCAGCAGGTCCGGAGGCTCCTACGAGCAGTACTTC
16 | TRBJ1-4 | TRBV2 | TRBD1 | . | CASKVTGGFTNEKLFF | TGTGCCAGCAAGGTGACAGGGGGCTTCACTAATGAAAAACTGTTTTTT
18 | TRBJ1-1 | TRBV6-4 | TRBD1 | once | CASSDTDRAGEVNTEAFF | TGTGCCAGCAGTGACACGGACAGGGCGGGGGAAGTGAACACTGAAGCTTTCTTT
15 | TRBJ1-1 | TRBV11-2 | . | . | CASSLTHGGRTEAFF | TGTGCCAGCAGCTTAACCCACGGAGGGAGAACTGAAGCTTTCTTT
12 | TRBJ1-2 | TRBV27 | TRBD1 | . | CANRDRERGYTF | TGTGCCAACAGGGACAGGGAAAGAGGCTACACCTTC
17 | TRBJ2-7 | TRBV10-3 | TRBD2 | . | CAISGSGTSGMSYEQYF | TGTGCCATCAGTGGGTCAGGGACTAGCGGCATGTCCTACGAGCAGTACTTC
13 | TRBJ1-5 | TRBV28 | TRBD1 | . | CASLDRGPQPQHF | TGTGCCAGCCTCGACAGGGGTCCCCAGCCCCAGCATTTT
14 | TRBJ1-4 | TRBV28 | . | . | CASSLMVGNEKLFF | TGTGCCAGCAGTCTAATGGTCGGTAATGAAAAACTGTTTTTT